Each of the 3 T cell receptor beta chains below was sequenced from the same sample in a study of shared clonotypes between healthy human individuals. CD8 cells classed as naive were CD45RO-negative and positively selected for CCR7, excluding terminally differentiated effector memory CD45RA+ cells. TCRdb keeps only in-frame clones here, not all; method: immunoSEQ multiplex PCR. The sample consists of 600,000 or so clones, roughly 96% of them appearing once. The sequencing sample was made of naive CD8+ T cells sorted from blood. The receptors shown here come from a woman in her twenties or thirties in good health.

V is TRBV4-1 and J is TRBJ2-7; D remains unclear. Per germline, CDR1 MGHRA and CDR2 YSYEKL. The CDR3 runs to 12 residues. The germline V and J ends were trimmed by 4 bases and 5 bases, with 9 bases remaining between them. The chain's CDR3 is CASSPNLDEQYF. The CDR3 DNA follows: TGCGCCAGCAGCCCTAACTTAGACGAGCAGTACTTC.

Comment on this clone: Other DNA sequences in the same sample also yield this CDR3. The rearrangement links TRBV7-9 to TRBJ2-3; D possibly corresponds to TRBD2 (5 bases). The CDR3 is made up of 14 amino acids. Germline CDR1 SEHNR, CDR2 FQNEAQ (reference sequence). V lost 5 bases to trimming and J lost 1 base, with 10 bases between them. The DNA for the CDR3 is TGTGCCAGCAGCCCGACCGGGGGCACAGATACGCAGTATTTT. Its protein is CASSPTGGTDTQYF.

Comments on this clone: This CDR3 is also generated by other DNA sequences in the sample. The V and J genes are TRBV19 and TRBJ2-7; possibly TRBD1 for D (6 bases). V lost 3 bases and J lost 4, with 16 bases in between. Germline V lookup: CDR1 LNHDA, CDR2 SQIVND (reference sequence). The CDR3 covers 15 residues. In DNA form, the CDR3 reads TGTGCCAGTAGTATGGGGGCGGGCGGAGGATACGAGCAGTACTTC. Residues: CASSMGAGGGYEQYF. The full variable domain, in which reference TRBV19 and TRBJ2-7 provide the parts outside the CDR3, is DGGITQSPKYLFRKEGQNVTLSCEQNLNHDAMYWYRQDPGQGLRLIYYSQIVNDFQKGDIAEGYSVSREKKESFPLTVTSAQKNPTAFYLCASSMGAGGGYEQYFGPGTRLTVT.